This T cell receptor (beta chain) was identified in a study of T cells after yellow fever vaccination. In the study overall: Preparation of the low-cell-number fractions used SMART-Seq v4 Ultra Low Input. Study-wide results and limits: Clones from primary vaccination mostly reappeared after the booster (around 96% CD4, around 90% CD8). One caveat is that FACS-sorted repertoires could contain abundant clonotypes contaminating from the bulk population. Overall, a small share of clonotypes was seen in both CD4 and CD8 compartments.

Each CDR3 protein is one row after TCRdb ran MiXCR on the 5' RACE reads. The sample consists of 300,000 or so distinct CDR3 sequences, almost 4% of them appearing once. This clonotype was observed many times. Its antigen is unidentified. The CDR3 is made up of 13 amino acids. V was cut by 4 bases and J by 1 base, with 8 bases left in between. Per germline, CDR1 SGHRS and CDR2 YFSETQ. The rearrangement links TRBV5-1 to TRBJ1-1; D not resolved. The sequences come from PBMCs, collected 5 days after the yellow fever booster vaccination. The clonotype comes from a man aged 18 to 30 who received the YFV17D yellow fever vaccine. CDR3 nucleotide sequence: TGCGCCAGCAGCCCGGAGGGGAACACTGAAGCTTTCTTT. As protein: CASSPEGNTEAFF. The full variable domain, rest sourced from reference TRBV5-1 and TRBJ1-1, is KAGVTQTPRYLIKTRGQQVTLSCSPISGHRSVSWYQQTPGQGLQFLFEYFSETQRNKGNFPGRFSGRQFSNSRSEMNVSTLELGDSALYLCASSPEGNTEAFFGQGTRLTVV.